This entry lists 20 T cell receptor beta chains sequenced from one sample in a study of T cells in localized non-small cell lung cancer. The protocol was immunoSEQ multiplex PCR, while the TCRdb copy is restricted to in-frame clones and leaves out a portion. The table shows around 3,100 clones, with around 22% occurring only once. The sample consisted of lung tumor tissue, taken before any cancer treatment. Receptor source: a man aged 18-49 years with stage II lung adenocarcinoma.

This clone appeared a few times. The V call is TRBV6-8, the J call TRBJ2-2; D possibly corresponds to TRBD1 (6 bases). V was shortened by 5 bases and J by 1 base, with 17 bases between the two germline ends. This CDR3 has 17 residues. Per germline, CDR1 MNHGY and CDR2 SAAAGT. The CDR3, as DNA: TGTGCCAGCAGTGACCGGGACACCAGGCTGAACACCGGGGAGCTGTTTTTT. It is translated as CASSDRDTRLNTGELFF.

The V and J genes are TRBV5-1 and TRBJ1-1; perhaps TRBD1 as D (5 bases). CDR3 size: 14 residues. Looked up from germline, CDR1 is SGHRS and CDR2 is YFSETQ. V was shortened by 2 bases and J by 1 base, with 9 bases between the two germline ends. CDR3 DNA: TGCGCCAGCAGCTTACAGGTGGGGAACACTGAAGCTTTCTTT. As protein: CASSLQVGNTEAFF.

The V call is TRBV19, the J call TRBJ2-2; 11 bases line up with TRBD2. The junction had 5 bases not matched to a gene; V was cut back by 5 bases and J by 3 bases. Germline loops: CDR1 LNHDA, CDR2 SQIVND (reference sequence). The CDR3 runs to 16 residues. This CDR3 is CASSPLAGGYTGELFF. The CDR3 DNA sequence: TGTGCCAGTAGTCCCCTAGCGGGGGGTTACACCGGGGAGCTGTTTTTT.

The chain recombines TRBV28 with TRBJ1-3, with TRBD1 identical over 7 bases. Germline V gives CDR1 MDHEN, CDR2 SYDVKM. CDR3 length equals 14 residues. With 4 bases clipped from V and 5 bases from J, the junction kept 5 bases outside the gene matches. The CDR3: CASSSDRLRNTIYF. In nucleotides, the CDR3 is TGTGCCAGCAGTTCGGACAGGCTCCGAAACACCATATATTTT.

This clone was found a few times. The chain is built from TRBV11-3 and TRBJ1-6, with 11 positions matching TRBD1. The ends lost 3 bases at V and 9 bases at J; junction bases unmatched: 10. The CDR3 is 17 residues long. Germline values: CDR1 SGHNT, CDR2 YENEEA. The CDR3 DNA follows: TGTGCCAGCAGCTTTGGACAGGGGGCGCGGAAGGGTTCACCCCTCCACTTT. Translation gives CASSFGQGARKGSPLHF. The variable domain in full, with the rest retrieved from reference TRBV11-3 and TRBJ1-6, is EAGVVQSPRYKIIEKKQPVAFWCNPISGHNTLYWYLQNLGQGPELLIRYENEEAVDDSQLPKDRFSAERLKGVDSTLKIQPAELGDSAVYLCASSFGQGARKGSPLHFGNGTRLTVT.

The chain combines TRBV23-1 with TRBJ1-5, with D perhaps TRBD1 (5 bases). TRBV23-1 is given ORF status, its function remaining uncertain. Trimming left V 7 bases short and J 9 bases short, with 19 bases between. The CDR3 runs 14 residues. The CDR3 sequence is CASTWLGGAPPQHF. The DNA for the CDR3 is TGCGCCAGCACCTGGTTGGGGGGAGCTCCGCCCCAGCATTTT.

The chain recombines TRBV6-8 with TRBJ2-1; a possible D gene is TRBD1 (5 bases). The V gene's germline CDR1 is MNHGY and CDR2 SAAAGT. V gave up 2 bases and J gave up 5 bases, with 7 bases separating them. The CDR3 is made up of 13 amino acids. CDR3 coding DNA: TGTGCCAGCAGTTACGCAGGGAACAATGAGCAGTTCTTC. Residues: CASSYAGNNEQFF.

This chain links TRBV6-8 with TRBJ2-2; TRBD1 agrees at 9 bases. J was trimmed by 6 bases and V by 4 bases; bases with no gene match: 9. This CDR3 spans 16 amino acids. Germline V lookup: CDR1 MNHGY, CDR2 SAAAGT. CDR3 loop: CASSSPPGQGSGELFF. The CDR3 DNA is TGTGCCAGCAGTTCTCCGCCGGGACAGGGCTCCGGGGAGCTGTTTTTT.

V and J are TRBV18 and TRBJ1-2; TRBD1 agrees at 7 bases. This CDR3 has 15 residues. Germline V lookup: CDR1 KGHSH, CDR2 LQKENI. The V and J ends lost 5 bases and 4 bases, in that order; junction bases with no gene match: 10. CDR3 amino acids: CASSGDSQPGYGYTF. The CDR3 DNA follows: TGTGCCAGCTCAGGGGACAGCCAGCCTGGCTATGGCTACACCTTC.

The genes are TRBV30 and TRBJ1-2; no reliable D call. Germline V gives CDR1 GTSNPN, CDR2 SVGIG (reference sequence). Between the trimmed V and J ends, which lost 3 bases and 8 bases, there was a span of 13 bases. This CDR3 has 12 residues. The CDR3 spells CAWSPEFRGYTF. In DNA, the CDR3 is TGTGCCTGGAGCCCCGAGTTCAGGGGCTACACCTTC. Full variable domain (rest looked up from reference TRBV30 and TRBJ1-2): SQTIHQWPATLVQPVGSPLSLECTVEGTSNPNLYWYRQAAGRGLQLLFYSVGIGQISSEVPQNLSASRPQDRQFILSSKKLLLSDSGFYLCAWSPEFRGYTFGSGTRLTVV.

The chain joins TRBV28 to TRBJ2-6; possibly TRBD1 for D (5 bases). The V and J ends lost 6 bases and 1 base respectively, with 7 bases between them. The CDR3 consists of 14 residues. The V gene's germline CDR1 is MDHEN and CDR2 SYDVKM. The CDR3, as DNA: TGTGCCAGCAGGGGGCGTTCTGGGGCCAACGTCCTGACTTTC. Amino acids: CASRGRSGANVLTF.

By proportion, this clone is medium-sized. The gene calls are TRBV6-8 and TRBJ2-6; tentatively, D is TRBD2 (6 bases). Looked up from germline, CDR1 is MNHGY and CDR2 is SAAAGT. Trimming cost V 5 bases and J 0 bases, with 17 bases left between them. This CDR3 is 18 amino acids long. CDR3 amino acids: CASSDRAGGASGANVLTF. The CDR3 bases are TGTGCCAGCAGTGACCGAGCCGGAGGGGCCTCTGGGGCCAACGTCCTGACTTTC.

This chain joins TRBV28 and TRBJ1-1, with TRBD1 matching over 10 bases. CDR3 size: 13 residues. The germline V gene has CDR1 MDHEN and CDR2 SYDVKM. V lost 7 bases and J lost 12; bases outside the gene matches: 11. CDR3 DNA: TGTGCCAGCACCTCATTCCGGGACAGGGGAACTTTCTTT. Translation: CASTSFRDRGTFF.

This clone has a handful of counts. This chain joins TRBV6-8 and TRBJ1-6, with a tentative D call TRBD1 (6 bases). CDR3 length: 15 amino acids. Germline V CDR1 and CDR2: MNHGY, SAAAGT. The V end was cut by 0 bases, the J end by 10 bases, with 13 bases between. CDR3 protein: CASSYSAGGQSPLHF. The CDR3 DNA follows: TGTGCCAGCAGTTACTCCGCCGGGGGCCAGTCACCCCTCCACTTT.

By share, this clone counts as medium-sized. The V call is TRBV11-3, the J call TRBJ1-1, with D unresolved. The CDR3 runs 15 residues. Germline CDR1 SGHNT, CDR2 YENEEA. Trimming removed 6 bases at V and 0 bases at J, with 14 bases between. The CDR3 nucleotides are TGTGCCAGCAGTCGGGCTGTTGGAATGAACACTGAAGCTTTCTTT. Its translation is CASSRAVGMNTEAFF.

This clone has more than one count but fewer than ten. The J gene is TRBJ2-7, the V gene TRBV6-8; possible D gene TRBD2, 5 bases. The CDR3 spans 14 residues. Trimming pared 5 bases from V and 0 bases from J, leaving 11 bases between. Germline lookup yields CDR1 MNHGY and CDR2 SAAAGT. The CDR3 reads CASSPRANSYEQYF. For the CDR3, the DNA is TGTGCCAGCAGTCCGAGGGCAAACTCCTACGAGCAGTACTTC.

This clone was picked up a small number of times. The CDR3 coding sequence is TGTGCCAGCAGCTTGGGACAGGGAACTTCACCCCTCCACTTT. Protein product: CASSLGQGTSPLHF. The rearrangement uses TRBV11-3 and TRBJ1-6, with TRBD1 matching 9 bases. Trimming cost V 3 bases and J 9 bases; bases outside gene matches: 3. Germline values: CDR1 SGHNT, CDR2 YENEEA. The CDR3 extends over 14 amino acids. Looking up the rest from reference TRBV11-3 and TRBJ1-6 gives the full variable domain: EAGVVQSPRYKIIEKKQPVAFWCNPISGHNTLYWYLQNLGQGPELLIRYENEEAVDDSQLPKDRFSAERLKGVDSTLKIQPAELGDSAVYLCASSLGQGTSPLHFGNGTRLTVT.

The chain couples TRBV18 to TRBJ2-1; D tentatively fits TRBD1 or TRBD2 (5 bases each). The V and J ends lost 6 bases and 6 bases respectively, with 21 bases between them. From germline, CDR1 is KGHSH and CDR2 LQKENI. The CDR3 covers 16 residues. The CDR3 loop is CASSPPQLGVSNEQFF. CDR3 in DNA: TGTGCCAGCTCGCCGCCCCAACTGGGGGTATCCAATGAGCAGTTCTTC.

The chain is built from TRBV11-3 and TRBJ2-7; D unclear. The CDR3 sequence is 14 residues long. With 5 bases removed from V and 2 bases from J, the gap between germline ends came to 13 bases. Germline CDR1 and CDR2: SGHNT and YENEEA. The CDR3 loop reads CASSPRTAPYEQYF. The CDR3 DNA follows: TGTGCCAGCAGCCCTCGGACCGCCCCCTACGAGCAGTACTTC.

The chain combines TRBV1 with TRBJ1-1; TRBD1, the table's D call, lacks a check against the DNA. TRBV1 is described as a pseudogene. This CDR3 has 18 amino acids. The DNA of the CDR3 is TGCACCAGCAGCCAGGGGACAGGGGTGAGGACAGGGGGCACTGAAGCTTTCTTT. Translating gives CTSSQGTGVRTGGTEAFF.